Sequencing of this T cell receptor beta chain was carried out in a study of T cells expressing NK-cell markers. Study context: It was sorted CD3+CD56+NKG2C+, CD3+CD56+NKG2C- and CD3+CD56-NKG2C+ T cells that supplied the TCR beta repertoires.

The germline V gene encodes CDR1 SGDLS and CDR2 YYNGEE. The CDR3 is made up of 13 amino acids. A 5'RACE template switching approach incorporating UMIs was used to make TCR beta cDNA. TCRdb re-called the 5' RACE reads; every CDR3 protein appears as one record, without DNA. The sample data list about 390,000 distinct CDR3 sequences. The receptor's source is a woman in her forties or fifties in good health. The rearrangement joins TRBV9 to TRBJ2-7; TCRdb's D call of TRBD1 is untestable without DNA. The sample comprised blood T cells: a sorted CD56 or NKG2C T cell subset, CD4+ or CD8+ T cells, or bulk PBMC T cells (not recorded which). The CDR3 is CASSATGSDEQYF.